This passage covers 27 T cell receptor beta chains from one sample sequenced in a study of T cell responses to AZD1222 COVID-19 vaccine. Produced via immunoSEQ multiplex PCR; TCRdb's table is partial and in-frame only. The sample lists about 120,000 clones; 75% to 90% were seen once. This material consisted of peripheral blood, taken on day 0 of MenACWY control vaccination. These TCRs come from an adult in good health.

This chain connects TRBV9 to TRBJ2-2; 8 bases fit TRBD1. The germline V gene encodes CDR1 SGDLS and CDR2 YYNGEE. Trimming at V came to 5 bases and at J to 3 bases, leaving 6 bases not matched to a gene. The CDR3 consists of 15 residues. This chain's CDR3 is CASSLGQGYTGELFF. The CDR3 nucleotides read TGTGCCAGCAGTCTCGGACAGGGCTACACCGGGGAGCTGTTTTTT.

The count of this clone is one. This chain joins TRBV11-3 and TRBJ1-2; the D is unclear. Trimming took off 5 bases at V and 4 bases at J, with 14 bases between the two ends. The V gene's germline CDR1 is SGHNT and CDR2 YENEEA. The CDR3 has 14 residues. Here the CDR3 DNA reads TGTGCCAGCAGCCTACCTTCGGACCTCTATGGCTACACCTTC. This gives the protein CASSLPSDLYGYTF.

The chain carries TRBV12-3 or TRBV12-4 and TRBJ1-1; TRBD1 might be the D (5 bases). There are 12 residues in the CDR3. V lost 2 bases and J 8 bases, leaving 9 bases between the germline ends. CDR3 amino acids: CASSLMGGEAFF. The CDR3 nucleotides are TGTGCCAGCAGTTTAATGGGGGGAGAAGCTTTCTTT.

The chain is built from TRBV9 and TRBJ1-3, with no clear D. Between the trimmed V and J ends, which lost 0 bases and 0 bases, there was a span of 10 bases. Germline V gives CDR1 SGDLS, CDR2 YYNGEE. This CDR3 is built from 16 residues. The CDR3 loop is CASSVDPVLSGNTIYF. The CDR3 DNA sequence: TGTGCCAGCAGCGTAGACCCAGTACTCTCTGGAAACACCATATATTTT.

This chain links TRBV6-1 with TRBJ2-2; 8 nucleotides align to TRBD1. The CDR3 has 16 amino acids. The V gene end was trimmed by 0 bases and the J gene end by 5 bases; junction bases not matched to a gene: 5. Germline CDR1 and CDR2: MNHNS and SASEGT. The CDR3 coding sequence is TGTGCCAGCAGTGAAGCGCGGACAGGGATGACCGGGGAGCTGTTTTTT. The encoded protein is CASSEARTGMTGELFF.

V is TRBV7-2 and J is TRBJ2-2; D not resolved. The ends were cut back, 5 bases at V and 8 bases at J, with 12 bases in the middle. This CDR3 has 13 amino acids. Germline CDR1 reads SGHTA; CDR2 reads FQGNSA. CDR3 nucleotides: TGTGCCAGCAGCCCAGGTCTTGCTGGGGAGCTGTTTTTT. This codes for CASSPGLAGELFF.

The rearrangement uses TRBV9 and TRBJ1-4; D unclear. Germline CDR1 and CDR2: SGDLS and YYNGEE. This CDR3 comprises 15 residues. Trimming cost V 4 bases and J 7 bases, with 17 bases left between them. CDR3 protein: CASSPRPTKGEKLFF. In DNA form, the CDR3 reads TGTGCCAGCAGCCCTCGACCCACGAAGGGTGAAAAACTGTTTTTT.

The CDR3 is CASSRSGQGNQPQHF. As DNA, the CDR3 is TGTGCCAGCAGTCGATCCGGACAGGGGAACCAGCCCCAGCATTTT. The chain combines TRBV2 with TRBJ1-5, with 9 bases identical to TRBD1. Looked up from germline, CDR1 is SNHLY and CDR2 is FYNNEI. CDR3 size: 15 residues. V lost 5 bases to trimming and J lost 7 bases; unmatched junction nucleotides: 9.

The rearrangement joins TRBV6-5 to TRBJ1-4, with 9 bases lining up with TRBD1. The length of the CDR3 is 13 residues. The V gene end was trimmed by 6 bases and the J gene end by 7 bases; junction bases not matched to a gene: 3. In germline, CDR1 is MNHEY, CDR2 SVGAGI. CDR3 nucleotides: TGTGCCAGCAGCCTGACAGGGGGTGAAAAACTGTTTTTT. Amino acid sequence: CASSLTGGEKLFF.

The rearrangement joins TRBV10-2 to TRBJ1-2, with 10 bases lining up with TRBD1. After removal of 6 bases from V and 2 bases from J, the junction contained 6 bases not matched to a gene. CDR3 size: 15 residues. Germline CDR1 WSHSY, CDR2 SAAADI. The CDR3 coding sequence is TGCGCCAGCAGCCCGACAGGGGGCAGAAACTATGGCTACACCTTC. It is translated as CASSPTGGRNYGYTF.

This rearrangement joins TRBV28 to TRBJ1-2; D is unclear. V shed 5 bases and J shed 4 bases, with 8 bases lying between them. Germline CDR1 reads MDHEN; CDR2 reads SYDVKM. CDR3 size: 12 residues. The chain's CDR3 is CASSQNFYGYTF. The CDR3 bases are TGTGCCAGCAGTCAGAACTTCTATGGCTACACCTTC.

This clone was found once. One end of the junction is discordant with germline, which a read error may explain. The chain carries TRBV6-5 and TRBJ2-2; possibly TRBD2 for D (6 bases). CDR3 length: 16 residues. Per the germline V gene, CDR1 is MNHEY and CDR2 is SVGAGI. The CDR3 is CASSYSGGGNNGELFF. For the CDR3, the DNA is TGTGCCAGCAGTTACTCGGGTGGGGGGAACAACGGGGAGCTGTTTTTT.

The rearrangement links TRBV2 to TRBJ2-4; D gene unclear. Deletions cut 3 bases from V and 0 bases from J, with 15 bases between. CDR3 length equals 17 residues. From germline, CDR1 is SNHLY and CDR2 FYNNEI. The CDR3 is CASSDRAQLLAKNIQYF. The DNA of the CDR3 is TGTGCCAGCAGTGACCGAGCTCAACTACTAGCCAAAAACATTCAGTACTTC.

V usage is TRBV19 and J usage is TRBJ1-3, with 9 bases fitting TRBD1. The CDR3 is 18 amino acids. Looked up from germline, CDR1 is LNHDA and CDR2 is SQIVND (reference sequence). J lost 0 bases, V lost 5 bases, and 11 bases had no gene match. The CDR3 bases are TGTGCCAGTAGTGCTCTACCGGACAGGGGACTCTCTGGAAACACCATATATTTT. Translating it yields CASSALPDRGLSGNTIYF. Complete variable domain (other parts from reference TRBV19 and TRBJ1-3): DGGITQSPKYLFRKEGQNVTLSCEQNLNHDAMYWYRQDPGQGLRLIYYSQIVNDFQKGDIAEGYSVSREKKESFPLTVTSAQKNPTAFYLCASSALPDRGLSGNTIYFGEGSWLTVV.

The gene calls are TRBV7-8 and TRBJ2-1; D remains ambiguous. CDR3 length equals 17 residues. V lost 2 bases, J lost 1 base, and 15 bases lay in between. Germline CDR1 is SGHVS and CDR2 is FQNEAQ. CDR3 nucleotide sequence: TGTGCCAGCAGCTTACTAGGTGGTCAGACTTCCTACAATGAGCAGTTCTTC. This sequence encodes CASSLLGGQTSYNEQFF.

The V and J genes are TRBV4-1 and TRBJ2-7; D is uncertain. The CDR3 spans 14 residues. Between the trimmed V and J ends, which lost 1 base and 0 bases, there was a span of 7 bases. Germline V lookup: CDR1 MGHRA, CDR2 YSYEKL. CDR3 sequence reads: CASSQVRVSYEQYF. The CDR3 bases are TGCGCCAGCAGCCAAGTTCGGGTCTCCTACGAGCAGTACTTC.

The V and J genes are TRBV7-2 and TRBJ2-3, with 10 nucleotides matching TRBD1. Germline trimming cut 1 base from V and 7 bases from J; bases unmatched to any gene: 11. CDR1 and CDR2 (germline): SGHTA, FQGNSA. This CDR3 comprises 17 residues. In DNA, the CDR3 is TGTGCCAGCAGCTTAGATAGCCGTGGGGACAGGGGATATACGCAGTATTTT. Translating it yields CASSLDSRGDRGYTQYF. Drawing the rest from reference TRBV7-2 and TRBJ2-3, the complete variable domain is GAGVSQSPSNKVTEKGKDVELRCDPISGHTALYWYRQSLGQGLEFLIYFQGNSAPDKSGLPSDRFSAERTGGSVSTLTIQRTQQEDSAVYLCASSLDSRGDRGYTQYFGPGTRLTVL.

This clone has only one observation. The V gene is TRBV3-1 (or the pseudogene TRBV3-2), the J gene TRBJ1-5, with TRBD1 matching over 9 bases. CDR1 is LGHDT, CDR2 YNNKEL, per germline (reference sequence). The trim removed 0 bases at V and 6 bases at J, leaving 6 bases unmatched. The CDR3 loop spans 16 amino acids. The CDR3 bases are TGTGCCAGCAGCCAAGAGGGGACAGGGAGGGCTCAGCCCCAGCATTTT. This encodes CASSQEGTGRAQPQHF.

The chain recombines TRBV19 with TRBJ1-1; 7 nucleotides align to TRBD1. CDR3 length equals 14 residues. V dropped 5 bases and J dropped 6; count of bases not matched to a gene: 9. Germline-derived CDR1 and CDR2 are LNHDA and SQIVND (reference sequence). The CDR3 loop is CASSVRRDSSEAFF. CDR3 nucleotide sequence: TGTGCCAGTAGTGTAAGACGGGACAGTTCTGAAGCTTTCTTT.

V usage is TRBV18 and J usage is TRBJ1-4; possibly TRBD1 for D (6 bases). This CDR3 has 14 residues. Deletions cut 4 bases from V and 3 bases from J, with 9 bases between. The germline V gene has CDR1 KGHSH and CDR2 LQKENI. CDR3 in amino acids: CASSRQEANEKLFF. For the CDR3, the DNA is TGTGCCAGCTCACGACAGGAGGCTAATGAAAAACTGTTTTTT.

CDR3: CASSLAGRGFDEQFF. The CDR3 DNA is TGTGCCAGCAGCTTAGCCGGGCGGGGGTTCGATGAGCAGTTCTTC. This chain uses TRBV7-2 with TRBJ2-1; 7 bases line up with TRBD2. V dropped 0 bases and J dropped 8; count of bases not matched to a gene: 7. Germline V gene sequence: CDR1 SGHTA, CDR2 FQGNSA. The CDR3 has 15 residues.

The genes are TRBV5-4 and TRBJ2-5; weak D call: TRBD1 (7 bases). CDR3 length: 14 amino acids. Germline assignment: CDR1 SGHNT and CDR2 YYREEE (reference sequence). Deletions cut 4 bases from V and 3 bases from J, with 13 bases between. This CDR3 reads CASSRRGREETQYF. The DNA of the CDR3 is TGTGCCAGCAGCAGGAGGGGGCGAGAAGAGACCCAGTACTTC.

This sequence joins TRBV12-3 or TRBV12-4 and TRBJ2-2, with 7 bases aligning to TRBD1. Unmatched junction bases numbered 5, after V lost 10 bases and J lost 6 bases. The CDR3 sequence is 12 residues long. CDR3 loop: CATSQGAGELFF. The CDR3 nucleotides read TGTGCCACATCTCAGGGGGCCGGGGAGCTGTTTTTT.

The chain has TRBV5-1 and TRBJ2-3; 9 bases are a match to TRBD2. The germline CDR1 and CDR2 sequences are SGHRS and YFSETQ. J was trimmed by 0 bases and V by 4 bases; bases with no gene match: 9. The CDR3 covers 17 residues. The CDR3 loop reads CASSQGTSHYSTDTQYF. The CDR3 coding sequence is TGCGCCAGCAGCCAAGGGACTAGCCACTACAGCACAGATACGCAGTATTTT.

The count of this clone is one. This chain links TRBV3-1 (or the pseudogene TRBV3-2) with TRBJ2-3; no firm D call. The CDR3 is 15 residues long. The germline V and J ends were trimmed by 2 bases and 4 bases, with 13 bases remaining between them. Germline V gene sequence: CDR1 LGHDT, CDR2 YNNKEL (reference sequence). As DNA, the CDR3 is TGTGCCAGCAGCCAATCTATAGGAAGGGCAGATACGCAGTATTTT. Translation: CASSQSIGRADTQYF.

The genes are TRBV28 and TRBJ1-2, with no clear D. Trimming stripped 0 bases from V and 7 bases from J, with 9 bases between. This CDR3 contains 13 residues. The germline gives CDR1 MDHEN, CDR2 SYDVKM. CDR3 sequence (DNA): TGTGCCAGCAGTTTATGGGGCCTCGCTGGCTACACCTTC. Its translation: CASSLWGLAGYTF.

This clone has a single count. The chain recombines TRBV5-1 with TRBJ1-1, with D possibly being TRBD1 (5 bases). Germline V gene lookup returns CDR1 SGHRS and CDR2 YFSETQ. The length of the CDR3 is 16 residues. The V end lost 0 bases, the J end lost 4 bases, and 16 bases lay between the germline ends. The chain's CDR3 is CASSLGEPAGPTEAFF. The CDR3 DNA is TGCGCCAGCAGCTTGGGGGAGCCAGCGGGGCCCACTGAAGCTTTCTTT.